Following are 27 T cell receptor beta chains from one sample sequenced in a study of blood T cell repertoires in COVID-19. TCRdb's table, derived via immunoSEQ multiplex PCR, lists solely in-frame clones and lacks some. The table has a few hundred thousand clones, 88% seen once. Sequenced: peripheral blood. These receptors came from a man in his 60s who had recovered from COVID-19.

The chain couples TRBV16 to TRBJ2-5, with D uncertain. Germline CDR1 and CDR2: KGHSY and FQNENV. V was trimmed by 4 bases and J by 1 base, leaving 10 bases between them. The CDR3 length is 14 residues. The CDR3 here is CASSPPSGQETQYF. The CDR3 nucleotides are TGTGCCAGCAGCCCCCCCTCGGGCCAAGAGACCCAGTACTTC.

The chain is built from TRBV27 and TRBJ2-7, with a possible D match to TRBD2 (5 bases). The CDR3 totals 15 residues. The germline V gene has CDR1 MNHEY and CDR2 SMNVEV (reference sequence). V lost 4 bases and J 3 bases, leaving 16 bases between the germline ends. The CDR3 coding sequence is TGTGCCAGCAGTTGGACTGCTTCTTGGGGCTACGAGCAGTACTTC. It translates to CASSWTASWGYEQYF.

CDR3 DNA: TGTGCCAGCTCACCACCAACCCGGGAGACCCAGTACTTC. Encoded protein: CASSPPTRETQYF. The V and J genes are TRBV18 and TRBJ2-5; D remains unclear. V dropped 0 bases and J dropped 5 bases, with 7 bases sitting between them. CDR1 KGHSH and CDR2 LQKENI come from the germline V gene. The length of the CDR3 is 13 residues.

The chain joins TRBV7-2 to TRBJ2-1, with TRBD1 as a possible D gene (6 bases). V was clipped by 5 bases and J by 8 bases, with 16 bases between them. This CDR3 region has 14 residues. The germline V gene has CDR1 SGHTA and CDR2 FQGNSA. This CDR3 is CASSETRGMDEQFF. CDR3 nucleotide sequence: TGTGCCAGCAGCGAAACAAGGGGGATGGATGAGCAGTTCTTC.

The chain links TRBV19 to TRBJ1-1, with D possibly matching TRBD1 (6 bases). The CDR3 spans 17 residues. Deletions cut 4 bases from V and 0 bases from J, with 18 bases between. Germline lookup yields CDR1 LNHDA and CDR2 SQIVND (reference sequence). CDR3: CASSTNAAGALNTEAFF. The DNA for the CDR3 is TGTGCCAGTAGTACGAATGCGGCAGGGGCGCTGAACACTGAAGCTTTCTTT.

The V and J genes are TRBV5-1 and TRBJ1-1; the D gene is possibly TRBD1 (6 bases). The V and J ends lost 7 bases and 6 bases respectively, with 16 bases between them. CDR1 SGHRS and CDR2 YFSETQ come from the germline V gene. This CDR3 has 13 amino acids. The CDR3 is CASQRGGQAEAFF. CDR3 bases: TGCGCCAGCCAACGGGGGGGGCAAGCTGAAGCTTTCTTT.

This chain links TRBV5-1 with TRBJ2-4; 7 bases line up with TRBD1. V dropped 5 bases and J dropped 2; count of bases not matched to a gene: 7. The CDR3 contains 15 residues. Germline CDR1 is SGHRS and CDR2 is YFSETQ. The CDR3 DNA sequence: TGCGCCAGCAGTAGGGACAGTGGAACCAAAAACATTCAGTACTTC. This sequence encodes CASSRDSGTKNIQYF.

The CDR3 protein is CATQDSSYEQYF. DNA of the CDR3: TGTGCCACCCAGGACAGTTCCTACGAGCAGTACTTC. This chain joins TRBV24-1 and TRBJ2-7, with D perhaps matching TRBD1 (6 bases). The V end was cut by 9 bases, the J end by 1 base, with 9 bases between. The CDR3 is made up of 12 amino acids. Germline V gives CDR1 KGHDR, CDR2 SFDVKD.

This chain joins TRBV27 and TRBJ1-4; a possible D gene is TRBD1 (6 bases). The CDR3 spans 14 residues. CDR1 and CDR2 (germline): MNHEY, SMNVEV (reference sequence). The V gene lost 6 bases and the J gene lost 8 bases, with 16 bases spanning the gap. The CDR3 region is CASRYNAGTEKLFF. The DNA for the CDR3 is TGTGCCAGCAGATACAACGCTGGGACAGAAAAACTGTTTTTT.

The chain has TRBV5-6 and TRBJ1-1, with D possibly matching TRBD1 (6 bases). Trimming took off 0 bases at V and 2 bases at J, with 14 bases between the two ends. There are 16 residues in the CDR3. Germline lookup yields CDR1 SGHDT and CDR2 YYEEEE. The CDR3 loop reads CASSLDIGGINTEAFF. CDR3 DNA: TGTGCCAGCAGCTTGGATATAGGGGGAATAAACACTGAAGCTTTCTTT.

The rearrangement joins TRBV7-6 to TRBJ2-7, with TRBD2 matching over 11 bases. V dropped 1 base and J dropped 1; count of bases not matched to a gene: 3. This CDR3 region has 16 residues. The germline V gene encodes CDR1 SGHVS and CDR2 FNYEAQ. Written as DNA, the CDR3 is TGTGCCAGCAGCTTAGGTACTAGCGGGGGATCCTACGAGCAGTACTTC. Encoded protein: CASSLGTSGGSYEQYF. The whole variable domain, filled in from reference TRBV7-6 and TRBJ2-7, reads GAGVSQSPRYKVTKRGQDVALRCDPISGHVSLYWYRQALGQGPEFLTYFNYEAQQDKSGLPNDRFSAERPEGSISTLTIQRTEQRDSAMYRCASSLGTSGGSYEQYFGPGTRLTVT.

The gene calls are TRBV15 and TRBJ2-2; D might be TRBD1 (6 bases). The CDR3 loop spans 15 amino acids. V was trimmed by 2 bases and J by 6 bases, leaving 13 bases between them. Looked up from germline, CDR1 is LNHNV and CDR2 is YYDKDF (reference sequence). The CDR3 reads CATSRLRTDPGELFF. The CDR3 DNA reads TGTGCCACCAGCAGATTACGGACAGACCCCGGGGAGCTGTTTTTT.

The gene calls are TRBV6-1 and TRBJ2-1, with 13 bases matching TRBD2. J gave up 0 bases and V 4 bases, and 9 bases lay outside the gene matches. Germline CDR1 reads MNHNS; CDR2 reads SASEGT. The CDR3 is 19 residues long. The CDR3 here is CASSATSGGPRSSYNEQFF. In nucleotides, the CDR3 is TGTGCCAGCAGTGCGACTAGCGGGGGGCCCCGGAGCTCCTACAATGAGCAGTTCTTC.

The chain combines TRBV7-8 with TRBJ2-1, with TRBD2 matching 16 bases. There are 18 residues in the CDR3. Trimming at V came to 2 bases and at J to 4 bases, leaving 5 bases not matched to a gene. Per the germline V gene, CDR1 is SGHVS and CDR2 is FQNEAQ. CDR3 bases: TGTGCCAGCAGCTTAACCGGGACTAGCGGGGGGGGATACAATGAGCAGTTCTTC. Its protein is CASSLTGTSGGGYNEQFF.

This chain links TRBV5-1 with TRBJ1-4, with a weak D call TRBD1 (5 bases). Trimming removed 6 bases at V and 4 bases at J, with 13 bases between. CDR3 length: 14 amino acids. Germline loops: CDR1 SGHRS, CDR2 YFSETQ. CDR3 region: CASNQGAVNEKLFF. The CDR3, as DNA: TGCGCCAGCAATCAAGGGGCAGTTAATGAAAAACTGTTTTTT.

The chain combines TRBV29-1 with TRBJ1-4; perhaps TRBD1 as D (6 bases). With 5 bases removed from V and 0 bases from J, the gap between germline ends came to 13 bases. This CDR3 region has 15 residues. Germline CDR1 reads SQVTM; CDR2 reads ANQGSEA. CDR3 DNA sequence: TGCAGCGTTTTAGGGGACACTGCAACTAATGAAAAACTGTTTTTT. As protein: CSVLGDTATNEKLFF.

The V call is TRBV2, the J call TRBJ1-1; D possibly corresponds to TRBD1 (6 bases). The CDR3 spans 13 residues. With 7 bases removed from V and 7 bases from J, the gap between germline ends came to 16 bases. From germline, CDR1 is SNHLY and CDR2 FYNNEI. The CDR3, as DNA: TGTGCCAGCACCACAGGGAGAAGGGATGAAGCTTTCTTT. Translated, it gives CASTTGRRDEAFF. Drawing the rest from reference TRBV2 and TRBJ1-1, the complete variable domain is EPEVTQTPSHQVTQMGQEVILRCVPISNHLYFYWYRQILGQKVEFLVSFYNNEISEKSEIFDDQFSVERPDGSNFTLKIRSTKLEDSAMYFCASTTGRRDEAFFGQGTRLTVV.

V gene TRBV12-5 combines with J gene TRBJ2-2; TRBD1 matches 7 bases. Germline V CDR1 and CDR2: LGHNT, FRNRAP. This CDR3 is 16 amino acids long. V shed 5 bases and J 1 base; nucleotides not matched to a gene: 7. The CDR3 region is CASGITGALNTGELFF. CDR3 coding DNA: TGTGCTAGTGGTATTACAGGGGCACTGAACACCGGGGAGCTGTTTTTT.

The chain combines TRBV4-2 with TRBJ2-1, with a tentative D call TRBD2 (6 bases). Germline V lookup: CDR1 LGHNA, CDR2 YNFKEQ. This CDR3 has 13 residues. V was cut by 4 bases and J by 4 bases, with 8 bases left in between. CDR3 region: CASSRGEYNEQFF. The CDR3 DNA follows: TGTGCCAGCAGCCGGGGGGAGTACAATGAGCAGTTCTTC.

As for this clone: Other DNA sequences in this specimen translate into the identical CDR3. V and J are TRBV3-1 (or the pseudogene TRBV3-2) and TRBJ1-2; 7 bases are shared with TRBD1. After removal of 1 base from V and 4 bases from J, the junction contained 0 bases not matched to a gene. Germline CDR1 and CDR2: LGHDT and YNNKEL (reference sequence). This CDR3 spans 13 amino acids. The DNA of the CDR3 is TGTGCCAGCAGCCAAGGGACAGGCTATGGCTACACCTTC. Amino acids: CASSQGTGYGYTF.

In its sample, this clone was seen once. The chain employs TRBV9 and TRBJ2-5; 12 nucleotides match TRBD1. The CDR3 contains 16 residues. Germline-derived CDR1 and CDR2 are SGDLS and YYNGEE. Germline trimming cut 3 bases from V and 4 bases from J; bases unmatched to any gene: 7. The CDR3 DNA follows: TGTGCCAGCAGCGCAACCGGGACAGGGGGCGGAGAGACCCAGTACTTC. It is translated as CASSATGTGGGETQYF.

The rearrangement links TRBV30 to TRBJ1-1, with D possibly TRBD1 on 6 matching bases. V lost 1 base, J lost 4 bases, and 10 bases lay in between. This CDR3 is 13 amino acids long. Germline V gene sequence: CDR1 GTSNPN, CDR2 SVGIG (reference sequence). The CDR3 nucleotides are TGTGCCTGGAGTGCCAGAGGGGGCACTGAAGCTTTCTTT. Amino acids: CAWSARGGTEAFF.

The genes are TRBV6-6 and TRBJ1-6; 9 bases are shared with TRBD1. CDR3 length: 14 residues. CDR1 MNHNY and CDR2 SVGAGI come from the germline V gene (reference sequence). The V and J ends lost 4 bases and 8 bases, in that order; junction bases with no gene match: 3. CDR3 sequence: CASSLGTGYSPLHF. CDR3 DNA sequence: TGTGCCAGCAGTTTAGGGACAGGGTATTCACCCCTCCACTTT.

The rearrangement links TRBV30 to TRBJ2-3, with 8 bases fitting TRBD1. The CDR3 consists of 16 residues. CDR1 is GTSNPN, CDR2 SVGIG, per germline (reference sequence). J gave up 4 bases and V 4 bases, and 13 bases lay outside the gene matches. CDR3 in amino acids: CAWTQTRTGFSDTQYF. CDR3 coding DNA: TGTGCCTGGACCCAAACCAGGACAGGGTTTTCAGATACGCAGTATTTT.

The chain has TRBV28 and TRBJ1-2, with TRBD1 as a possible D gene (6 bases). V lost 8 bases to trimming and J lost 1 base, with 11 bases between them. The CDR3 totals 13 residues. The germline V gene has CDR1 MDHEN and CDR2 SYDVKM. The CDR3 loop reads CASWGTINYGYTF. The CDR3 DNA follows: TGTGCCAGCTGGGGGACAATTAACTATGGCTACACCTTC.

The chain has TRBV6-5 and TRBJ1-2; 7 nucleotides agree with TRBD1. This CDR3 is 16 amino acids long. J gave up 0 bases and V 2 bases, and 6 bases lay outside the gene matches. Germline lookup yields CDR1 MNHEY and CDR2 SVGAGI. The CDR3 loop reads CASSYIGDSTNYGYTF. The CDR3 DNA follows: TGTGCCAGCAGTTACATCGGGGACAGTACTAACTATGGCTACACCTTC.

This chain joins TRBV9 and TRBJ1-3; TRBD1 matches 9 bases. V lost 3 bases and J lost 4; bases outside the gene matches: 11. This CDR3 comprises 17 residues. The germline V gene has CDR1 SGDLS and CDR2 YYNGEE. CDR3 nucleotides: TGTGCCAGCAGCGGCCATTTGGGACAGGGATCGGGAAACACCATATATTTT. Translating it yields CASSGHLGQGSGNTIYF.